These 16 T cell receptor beta chains were all obtained from the same sample, sequenced in a study of shared clonotypes between healthy human individuals. Naive CD8 populations comprised CD45RO-negative cells positively selected for CCR7, excluding terminally differentiated effector memory CD45RA+ cells. Using immunoSEQ multiplex PCR, the repertoire was profiled, and TCRdb retains in-frame clones only, with some absent. The data contain hundreds of thousands of clones, about 92% of them singletons. The material sequenced was naive CD8+ T cells sorted from blood. The receptors originated from a man between 25 and 39 years old in good health.

V gene TRBV6-4 combines with J gene TRBJ2-2; weak D call: TRBD1 (6 bases). This CDR3 region has 12 residues. Trimming took 6 bases from V and 4 from J, leaving 6 bases between them. Germline lookup yields CDR1 MRHNA and CDR2 SNTAGT. The CDR3 sequence is CASRQGTGELFF. The CDR3 DNA sequence: TGTGCCAGCAGACAGGGCACCGGGGAGCTGTTTTTT.

This clone came up a few times. The chain links TRBV7-9 to TRBJ2-7; D is undetermined. This CDR3 comprises 14 residues. With 5 bases removed from V and 2 bases from J, the gap between germline ends came to 13 bases. The germline CDR1 and CDR2 sequences are SEHNR and FQNEAQ (reference sequence). Here the CDR3 DNA reads TGTGCCAGCAGCGGTCGGTACGACACCTACGAGCAGTACTTC. It encodes CASSGRYDTYEQYF.

The chain joins TRBV7-9 to TRBJ2-3; D is unresolved. The V gene's germline CDR1 is SEHNR and CDR2 FQNEAQ (reference sequence). The CDR3 contains 15 residues. Trimming left V 5 bases short and J 5 bases short, with 17 bases between. CDR3 in DNA: TGTGCCAGCAGCCCGCCCTGGGTGGGTGAAGATACGCAGTATTTT. This codes for CASSPPWVGEDTQYF.

The CDR3 loop is CSVDLAHYNEQFF. CDR3 nucleotide sequence: TGCAGCGTTGATCTTGCGCACTACAATGAGCAGTTCTTC. V is TRBV29-1 and J is TRBJ2-1, with D unclear. The CDR3 covers 13 residues. Trimming stripped 3 bases from V and 3 bases from J, with 9 bases between. Germline V gene lookup returns CDR1 SQVTM and CDR2 ANQGSEA.

The rearrangement uses TRBV19 and TRBJ2-5; 7 nucleotides line up with TRBD1. The CDR3 runs to 13 residues. Germline V gene data show CDR1 as LNHDA and CDR2 as SQIVND (reference sequence). J gave up 4 bases and V 6 bases, and 5 bases lay outside the gene matches. The CDR3 reads CASSPQGVETQYF. CDR3 DNA: TGTGCCAGTAGCCCCCAGGGGGTAGAGACCCAGTACTTC. Supplemented by reference TRBV19 and TRBJ2-5, the full variable domain reads DGGITQSPKYLFRKEGQNVTLSCEQNLNHDAMYWYRQDPGQGLRLIYYSQIVNDFQKGDIAEGYSVSREKKESFPLTVTSAQKNPTAFYLCASSPQGVETQYFGPGTRLLVL.

The chain employs TRBV25-1 and TRBJ1-2; D is ambiguous. Germline loops: CDR1 MGHDK, CDR2 SYGVNS. The CDR3 is 14 amino acids. Trimming removed 5 bases from V and 7 bases from J, with 17 bases in between. The CDR3, as DNA: TGTGCCAGCAGTCCCCCGTCCGGGTCTTCTGGCTACACCTTC. Amino acids: CASSPPSGSSGYTF.

The chain recombines TRBV15 with TRBJ2-3; D may correspond to TRBD1 or TRBD2 (5 bases each). V dropped 5 bases and J dropped 2 bases, with 11 bases sitting between them. The CDR3 totals 14 residues. Germline V CDR1 and CDR2: LNHNV, YYDKDF (reference sequence). The CDR3 bases are TGTGCCACCAGCGAGGGGAGTCCCACAGATACGCAGTATTTT. This sequence encodes CATSEGSPTDTQYF.

The chain combines TRBV9 with TRBJ2-7; D possibly uses TRBD1 or TRBD2 (6 bases each). The CDR3 loop spans 14 amino acids. Germline V gene lookup returns CDR1 SGDLS and CDR2 YYNGEE. V dropped 3 bases and J dropped 6 bases, with 16 bases sitting between them. The CDR3 DNA reads as TGTGCCAGCAGCGAGGGGGACTCTCCGGGCGAGCAGTACTTC. It yields the protein CASSEGDSPGEQYF.

V and J are TRBV7-6 and TRBJ2-2; D remains unclear. This CDR3 has 16 amino acids. The ends were cut back, 5 bases at V and 4 bases at J, with 17 bases in the middle. Germline V gene sequence: CDR1 SGHVS, CDR2 FNYEAQ. The CDR3 region has the DNA TGTGCCAGCAGCCCCACGGCCTGGACGGGCACCGGGGAGCTGTTTTTT. It specifies CASSPTAWTGTGELFF.

This chain uses TRBV10-3 with TRBJ2-7; the match to TRBD2 covers 7 bases. Germline V gene sequence: CDR1 ENHRY, CDR2 SYGVKD. Losses at the gene ends were 9 bases for V and 13 bases for J; bases not matched to a gene: 12. This CDR3 comprises 11 residues. CDR3 coding DNA: TGTGCCATGGGGGGAGGGAATTCATTCTACTTC. Translated: CAMGGGNSFYF.

V is TRBV10-1 and J is TRBJ2-1, with D possibly TRBD2 on 6 matching bases. The CDR3 contains 13 residues. Deletions cut 2 bases from V and 7 bases from J, with 9 bases between. From germline, CDR1 is WNHNN and CDR2 SYGVQD (reference sequence). CDR3 sequence reads: CASSEIAGNEQFF. Here the CDR3 DNA reads TGCGCCAGCAGTGAGATTGCGGGGAATGAGCAGTTCTTC.

The chain carries TRBV7-9 and TRBJ2-7; tentative D call: TRBD1 (7 bases). Trimming left V 4 bases short and J 4 bases short, with 26 bases between. The CDR3 runs to 18 residues. Germline V gene sequence: CDR1 SEHNR, CDR2 FQNEAQ (reference sequence). Written as DNA, the CDR3 is TGTGCCAGCAGCTCGCCTAGCCCCGGGGGACAGATAAGATACGAGCAGTACTTC. This translates into CASSSPSPGGQIRYEQYF.

The rearrangement uses TRBV4-3 and TRBJ2-1; weak D call: TRBD1 (7 bases). The CDR3 spans 17 residues. Germline-derived CDR1 and CDR2 are LGHNA and YSLEER. The V and J ends lost 0 bases and 8 bases respectively, with 20 bases between them. CDR3 in amino acids: CASSQDQPGVTGDEQFF. DNA for the CDR3: TGCGCCAGCAGCCAAGATCAACCGGGAGTCACAGGGGATGAGCAGTTCTTC.

V usage is TRBV4-3 and J usage is TRBJ2-7; D remains unclear. V lost 1 base, J lost 0 bases, and 13 bases lay in between. CDR3 length equals 16 residues. Germline V gives CDR1 LGHNA, CDR2 YSLEER. The CDR3 region has the DNA TGCGCCAGCAGCCAAGGGTCACAGCTACGCTCCTACGAGCAGTACTTC. Its translation: CASSQGSQLRSYEQYF.

The chain uses TRBV7-9 and TRBJ2-1; 10 bases align to TRBD2. CDR3 length: 15 amino acids. Germline CDR1 and CDR2: SEHNR and FQNEAQ (reference sequence). The junction had 8 bases not matched to a gene; V was cut back by 4 bases and J by 8 bases. CDR3 residues: CASSYSGTSVHEQFF. CDR3 nucleotide sequence: TGTGCCAGCAGCTACTCCGGGACTAGCGTCCATGAGCAGTTCTTC.

This chain links TRBV7-9 with TRBJ2-1; 11 bases are a match to TRBD2. After removal of 4 bases from V and 5 bases from J, the junction contained 10 bases not matched to a gene. Germline V gene sequence: CDR1 SEHNR, CDR2 FQNEAQ (reference sequence). This CDR3 is built from 17 residues. The CDR3 sequence: CASSSPSPSGRHNEQFF. The CDR3 DNA reads TGTGCCAGCAGCTCACCTTCACCTAGCGGGAGGCACAATGAGCAGTTCTTC.